What follows describes a single T cell receptor beta chain. Its antigen is currently not known. Base qualities are not provided; no much larger clone lies one nucleotide away. The source of the sample is a study of blood T cell repertoires in COVID-19 (dated by TCRdb to 2019 to 2021). Regarding the complete study: Samples from collaborators originated in the United States, Italy and Spain and spanned both the acute and convalescent phases of COVID-19. The prospective study material was composed of cDNA or gDNA derived from T cells, B-cell-depleted T cells, or PBMCs. Deeply sampled blood TCRbeta repertoires from subjects exposed to, actively infected with, or recovered from COVID-19 were included in the dataset. A freely available public database, intended as a resource for researchers studying the immune response to SARS-CoV-2, is where the repertoires were released. Samples came from the ongoing ImmuneRACE study (first 160 participants) plus 1,254 subjects from 6 global collaborators. Sample metadata almost always included a de-identified subject ID, COVID-19 status, age in years and sex. Where HLA class I and class II types were available, the types were taken from metadata supplied by the sample provider, not from assay-based typing. The paper's findings and limits, for the study overall: The amount of clinical and demographic metadata varied by source and participant and was provided uncurated.

Each collaborating institution followed its own protocols to collect whole blood in K2EDTA tubes. For TCRbeta analysis, collaborator samples were shipped as frozen whole blood, as isolated PBMCs, or as DNA extracted from either sample type. TCRbeta CDR3 regions were amplified from genomic DNA by means of the immunoSEQ Assay, a bias-controlled multiplex PCR. Per the original workflow: The number of nucleated cells in each sample was estimated by amplification of reference gene primers within the assay. To quantify the absolute abundance of each unique TCRbeta CDR3 rearrangement, sequence reads were collapsed and filtered. For each sample, productive Simpson clonality was calculated as the square root of Simpson's diversity index across productive rearrangements. TCRdb retrieved this table from immuneACCESS and kept in-frame rearrangements only. Not all clones are present; in checked studies, unresolved V genes account for under half, and no reason is known for the remainder. V, J and clone size are taken as reported in that table, and D and trimming were inferred from the DNA itself. The sample has approximately 210,000 clones on record, about 89% of them singletons. 4% to 6% of the sample comes from the top ten.

Germline trimming: 5 bases from V, 0 bases from J; junction bases outside gene matches: 9. The CDR3 has 16 amino acids, counting the end cysteine and phenylalanine. The read is trimmed to its CDR3 DNA, 48 bases read in frame from base 1. From a lookup of the germline V gene (reference sequence), CDR1 and CDR2 are PRHDT and FYEKMQ. The TCR sequence derives from a woman between 35 and 50 years old with acute or convalescent COVID-19. Recombination joined TRBV13 with TRBJ1-2; 7 bases in the middle match TRBD1. Material: peripheral blood. The encoded CDR3 is CASSTAGQGANYGYTF. The sequenced DNA is TGTGCCAGCAGCACTGCAGGGCAGGGGGCTAACTATGGCTACACCTTC.